The entry below describes one TCR beta chain. Antigen: not known. V was pared by 4 bases and J by 5 bases, with 14 bases of the junction left unmatched. This CDR3 contains 16 residues. Germline-derived CDR1 and CDR2 are SGHRS and YFSETQ. The data derive from a study of T cells after yellow fever vaccination. About the research overall: Fractions of limited cellularity were prepared by means of SMART-Seq v4 Ultra Low Input. Study conclusions and caveats: Clonotypes appearing in both CD4 and CD8 compartments existed, and their share was small. Clones that expanded after primary vaccination mostly reappeared after the booster (just over 95% CD4, 88% CD8).

Template switching by 5'RACE produced TCR cDNA, adding a universal primer site and UMIs. TCRdb analysed the 5' RACE reads with MiXCR anew, one entry per CDR3 protein. Of about 320,000 distinct CDR3 sequences in the sample, approximately 4% were seen once. The receptor comes from a man aged 18 to 35 who received the YFV17D yellow fever vaccine. The sample consisted of PBMCs, taken 15 days after the yellow fever booster vaccination. The rearrangement uses TRBV5-1 and TRBJ2-5, with TRBD1 matching over 7 bases. This CDR3 is CASSPLERGPGETQYF. For the CDR3, the DNA is TGCGCCAGCAGCCCCCTGGAAAGGGGGCCGGGGGAGACCCAGTACTTC.